This TCR beta chain was captured in a study of shared clonotypes between healthy human individuals. For genomic DNA, unsorted samples relied on about 90 million PBMCs. Running of the assay took place at deep level. Measured with immunoSEQ multiplex PCR; TCRdb has only the in-frame clones, and not every one. Of fewer than 650,000 clones in the sample, over 60% were seen once. The sequencing sample was made of PBMCs. This clonotype was obtained from a woman between 40 and 50 years old in good health. Some clones in this sample may be carry-over from other donors' samples.

The CDR3 loop reads CSVGQPSFGGYGYTF. In DNA, the CDR3 is TGCAGCGTCGGACAGCCATCCTTCGGAGGCTATGGCTACACCTTC. The V gene is TRBV29-1, the J gene TRBJ1-2; TRBD1 is a possible D gene (6 bases). The CDR3 has 15 residues. The V end was cut by 6 bases, the J end by 4 bases, with 21 bases between. CDR1 and CDR2 from the germline V gene are SQVTM and ANQGSEA.